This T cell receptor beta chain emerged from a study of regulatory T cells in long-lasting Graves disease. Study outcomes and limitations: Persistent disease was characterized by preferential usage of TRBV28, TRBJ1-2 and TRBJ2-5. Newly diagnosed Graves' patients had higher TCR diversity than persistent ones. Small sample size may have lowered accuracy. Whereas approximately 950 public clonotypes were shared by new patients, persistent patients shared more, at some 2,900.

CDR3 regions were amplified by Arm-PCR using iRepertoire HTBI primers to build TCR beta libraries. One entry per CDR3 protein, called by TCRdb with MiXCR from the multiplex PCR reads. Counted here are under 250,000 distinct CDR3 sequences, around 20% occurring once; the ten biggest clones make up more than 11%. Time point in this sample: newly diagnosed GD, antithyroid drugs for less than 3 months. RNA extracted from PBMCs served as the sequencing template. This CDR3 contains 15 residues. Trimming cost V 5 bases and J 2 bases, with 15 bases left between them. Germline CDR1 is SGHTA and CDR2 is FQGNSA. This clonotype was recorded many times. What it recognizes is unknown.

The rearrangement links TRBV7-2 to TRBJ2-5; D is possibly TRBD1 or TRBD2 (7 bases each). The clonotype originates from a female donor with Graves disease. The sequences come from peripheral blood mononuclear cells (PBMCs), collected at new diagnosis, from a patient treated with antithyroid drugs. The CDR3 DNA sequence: TGTGCCAGCAGCCGCGGGGGCAGGGGGCAAGAGACCCAGTACTTC. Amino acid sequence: CASSRGGRGQETQYF.